The rows below give T cell receptor beta chains drawn from one sample of a study of response to subunit inactivated influenza vaccine. TCRdb analysed the RT-PCR reads with MiXCR anew, one entry per CDR3 protein. Of approximately 520,000 distinct CDR3 sequences listed, about 17% are singletons. The sequences come from CD4+ T cells sorted from PBMCs, collected about 23 months after vaccination. Receptors originate from a man in his fifties or sixties who received an inactivated influenza vaccine. The CDR3 runs from the conserved cysteine through the conserved F or W. A D gene is named only where the DNA matches it firmly. Not all rows give a size; the values are once, few, many and, for expanded clones, a class.

.,TRBV5-1,TRBJ2-1,many,CASSLEMTYNEQFF,TGCGCCAGCAGCTTGGAAATGACCTACAATGAGCAGTTCTTC
TRBD1,TRBV20-1,TRBJ1-2,.,CSAAQGAVNYGYTF,TGCAGTGCGGCACAGGGGGCGGTAAACTATGGCTACACCTTC
TRBD2,TRBV7-3,TRBJ2-3,few,CASTSGRGSDTQYF,TGTGCCAGTACAAGCGGGAGAGGGTCTGATACGCAGTATTTT
.,TRBV7-2,TRBJ2-7,few,CASSLQTARSYEQYF,TGTGCCAGCAGCTTACAGACGGCTCGCTCCTACGAGCAGTACTTC
TRBD2,TRBV18,TRBJ2-1,.,CASSPATAGVDGEQFF,TGTGCCAGCTCACCTGCAACAGCGGGAGTTGACGGAGAGCAGTTCTTC
TRBD1,TRBV5-1,TRBJ2-7,.,CASSLEGTGTSYEQYF,TGCGCCAGCAGCTTGGAAGGGACAGGGACATCTTACGAGCAGTACTTC
TRBD1,TRBV20-1,TRBJ2-7,.,CSAPTGGLRPSYEQYF,TGCAGTGCTCCCACAGGGGGCCTCAGGCCCTCCTACGAGCAGTACTTC
.,TRBV5-5,TRBJ2-3,many,CASSQTGGTDTQYF,TGTGCCAGCAGCCAGACAGGTGGCACAGATACGCAGTATTTT
.,TRBV12-3/TRBV12-4,TRBJ1-5,.,CASSLEGRTSVPQHF,TGTGCCAGCAGTTTAGAGGGACGAACAAGTGTGCCCCAGCATTTT
.,TRBV7-2,TRBJ2-1,.,CASSFRTASYNEQFF,TGTGCCAGCAGCTTCCGGACTGCCTCCTACAATGAGCAGTTCTTC
.,TRBV5-4,TRBJ2-7,few,CASSWGRTPGEQYF,TGTGCCAGCAGCTGGGGGAGGACTCCTGGCGAGCAGTACTTC
.,TRBV20-1,TRBJ2-2,many,CSARAPGLRNTGELFF,TGCAGTGCTAGAGCTCCGGGACTGAGGAACACCGGGGAGCTGTTTTTT
.,TRBV7-9,TRBJ1-1,.,CASSPLRSTKRDTEAFF,TGTGCCAGCAGCCCCCTTAGGTCGACCAAGAGGGACACTGAAGCTTTCTTT
TRBD1,TRBV7-9,TRBJ1-1,once,CASSNRDRGITEAFF,TGTGCCAGCAGCAACCGGGACAGGGGGATCACTGAAGCTTTCTTT
.,TRBV6-2/TRBV6-3,TRBJ2-1,.,CASSYIGDNEQFF,TGTGCCAGCAGTTATATCGGGGACAATGAGCAGTTCTTC
.,TRBV2,TRBJ2-2,.,CASRADRTNTGELFF,TGTGCCAGCAGGGCCGACAGGACGAACACCGGGGAGCTGTTTTTT
.,TRBV20-1,TRBJ2-3,.,CSARDNFYPITDTQYF,TGCAGTGCTAGGGATAACTTCTATCCTATCACAGATACGCAGTATTTT
.,TRBV20-1,TRBJ2-4,few,CSARSSVLAKNIQYF,TGCAGTGCTAGATCTAGTGTACTAGCCAAAAACATTCAGTACTTC
TRBD2,TRBV20-1,TRBJ2-2,many,CSARDYLLGELFF,TGCAGTGCCCGGGACTACCTACTGGGGGAGCTGTTTTTT
.,TRBV20-1,TRBJ2-4,.,CSARDLWRGGKNIQYF,TGCAGTGCTAGAGATCTCTGGCGGGGCGGGAAAAACATTCAGTACTTC
.,TRBV5-1,TRBJ2-1,few,CASSSQGFSYNEQFF,TGCGCCAGCAGCTCCCAGGGGTTCTCCTACAATGAGCAGTTCTTC
.,TRBV4-3,TRBJ2-7,few,CASSQGRDARYEQYF,TGCGCCAGCAGCCAAGGCAGGGACGCGAGGTACGAGCAGTACTTC
TRBD2,TRBV20-1,TRBJ2-3,few,CSALPNRLAGAASDTQYF,TGCAGTGCTCTCCCCAACCGACTAGCGGGAGCTGCATCAGATACGCAGTATTTT
TRBD2,TRBV2,TRBJ2-1,many,CASKGLAIRIYNEQFF,TGTGCCAGCAAGGGACTAGCGATCCGAATCTACAATGAGCAGTTCTTC
.,TRBV4-1,TRBJ1-2,few,CASSQDRVYYGYTF,TGCGCCAGCAGCCAAGATCGAGTATACTATGGCTACACCTTC
.,TRBV11-2,TRBJ1-1,few,CASSLAFGAGTEAFF,TGTGCCAGCAGCTTAGCATTCGGGGCAGGGACTGAAGCTTTCTTT
TRBD1,TRBV6-2/TRBV6-3,TRBJ1-4,.,CASTARQGRNEKLFF,TGTGCCAGCACCGCCCGACAGGGGCGTAATGAAAAACTGTTTTTT
TRBD2,TRBV28,TRBJ2-5,.,CASSPDWAGGYIQETQYF,TGTGCCAGCAGTCCCGACTGGGCGGGGGGATACATACAAGAGACCCAGTACTTC
TRBD1,TRBV20-1,TRBJ1-2,few,CSATDRADYGYTF,TGCAGTGCTACCGACAGGGCCGACTATGGCTACACCTTC
TRBD1,TRBV28,TRBJ2-5,few,CASSLYRGQSETQYF,TGTGCCAGCAGTTTATACAGGGGGCAGTCGGAGACCCAGTACTTC
.,TRBV5-4,TRBJ2-1,.,CASSSPRDEQFF,TGTGCCAGCAGCTCCCCCAGGGATGAGCAGTTCTTC
.,TRBV4-1,TRBJ2-7,few,CASSQDGHGGEQYF,TGCGCCAGCAGCCAAGATGGGCACGGCGGCGAGCAGTACTTC
TRBD1,TRBV20-1,TRBJ1-6,.,CSARRQGRNSPLHF,TGCAGTGCTAGACGACAGGGCCGTAATTCACCCCTCCACTTT
.,TRBV7-9,TRBJ2-3,many,CASSSQAGRTDTQYF,TGTGCCAGCAGCTCCCAAGCGGGTCGGACAGATACGCAGTATTTT
.,TRBV6-6,TRBJ2-3,.,CASSPQRDTQYF,TGTGCCAGCAGTCCCCAGCGAGATACGCAGTATTTT
.,TRBV7-8,TRBJ2-2,few,CASSFDLDGELFF,TGTGCCAGCAGCTTCGACTTAGACGGGGAGCTGTTTTTT
.,TRBV7-2,TRBJ2-3,.,CASTSVTSVTDTQYF,TGTGCCAGCACCTCTGTCACTTCCGTCACAGATACGCAGTATTTT
TRBD1,TRBV5-1,TRBJ1-5,few,CASRSGTASNQPQHF,TGCGCCAGCAGGTCCGGGACAGCTAGCAATCAGCCCCAGCATTTT
TRBD1,TRBV5-1,TRBJ1-5,.,CASSSQGGRSNQPQHF,TGCGCCAGCAGCTCCCAGGGGGGAAGGAGCAATCAGCCCCAGCATTTT
.,TRBV6-2/TRBV6-3,TRBJ2-6,few,CASSRISGANVLTF,TGTGCCAGCAGCCGAATCTCTGGGGCCAACGTCCTGACTTTC
.,TRBV28,TRBJ2-7,.,CASFDGRIYEQYF,TGTGCCAGTTTTGACGGGAGAATCTACGAGCAGTACTTC
.,TRBV7-8,TRBJ2-1,few,CASSLRGGDGEQFF,TGTGCCAGCAGCTTGAGGGGGGGAGACGGTGAGCAGTTCTTC
.,TRBV4-3,TRBJ2-5,.,CASSSQTGRDSTQYF,TGCGCCAGCAGCTCCCAGACAGGGAGGGATAGTACCCAGTACTTC
.,TRBV27,TRBJ2-7,.,CASSLIAGDYEQYF,TGTGCCAGCAGTTTAATCGCCGGGGATTACGAGCAGTACTTC
.,TRBV25-1,TRBJ2-1,few,CASSDREGRRGSFNEQFF,TGTGCCAGCAGTGACCGTGAGGGACGGAGAGGGTCGTTCAATGAGCAGTTCTTC
TRBD1,TRBV20-1,TRBJ2-7,.,CSARDVPGQMTSYEQYF,TGCAGTGCTAGAGATGTACCGGGACAGATGACCTCCTACGAGCAGTACTTC
.,TRBV5-1,TRBJ2-3,.,CASSPLRMDTDTQYF,TGCGCCAGCAGCCCCCTACGGATGGACACAGATACGCAGTATTTT
TRBD2,TRBV12-3/TRBV12-4,TRBJ2-3,few,CASSSSGGADTQYF,TGTGCCAGCAGTTCTAGCGGGGGGGCAGATACGCAGTATTTT
TRBD1,TRBV20-1,TRBJ1-1,.,CSARDRGPRTEAFF,TGCAGTGCTAGAGACAGGGGGCCGCGCACTGAAGCTTTCTTT
.,TRBV27,TRBJ1-6,few,CASSTGATYNSPLHF,TGTGCCAGCAGCACGGGGGCTACCTATAATTCACCCCTCCACTTT
.,TRBV12-3/TRBV12-4,TRBJ1-1,many,CASSYTQNTEAFF,TGTGCCAGCAGTTATACCCAGAACACTGAAGCTTTCTTT
.,TRBV6-1,TRBJ1-1,few,CASTEGVGDWGTEAFF,TGTGCCAGCACCGAAGGGGTCGGGGACTGGGGCACTGAAGCTTTCTTT
.,TRBV30,TRBJ2-3,few,CAWSVFGRTNITDTQYF,TGTGCCTGGAGTGTATTCGGAAGGACTAACATAACAGATACGCAGTATTTT
.,TRBV9,TRBJ2-2,few,CASSPGAGSNTGELFF,TGTGCCAGCAGCCCAGGGGCTGGATCGAACACCGGGGAGCTGTTTTTT
TRBD2,TRBV12-3/TRBV12-4,TRBJ2-3,few,CASSWTSGGRARDTQYF,TGTGCCAGCAGTTGGACTAGCGGAGGTAGGGCCAGAGATACGCAGTATTTT